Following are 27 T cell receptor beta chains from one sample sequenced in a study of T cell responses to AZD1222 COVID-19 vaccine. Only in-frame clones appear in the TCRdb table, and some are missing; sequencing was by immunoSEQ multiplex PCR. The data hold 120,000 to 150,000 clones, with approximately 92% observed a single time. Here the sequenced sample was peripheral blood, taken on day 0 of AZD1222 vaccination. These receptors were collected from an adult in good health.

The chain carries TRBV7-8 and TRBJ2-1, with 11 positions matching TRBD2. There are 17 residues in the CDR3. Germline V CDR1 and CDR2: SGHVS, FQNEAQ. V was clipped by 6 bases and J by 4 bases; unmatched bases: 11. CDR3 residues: CASSSRRTSGRYNEQFF. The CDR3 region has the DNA TGTGCCAGCAGTTCCCGGCGGACTAGCGGGCGTTACAATGAGCAGTTCTTC.

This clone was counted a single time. The CDR3 here is CASSLGLGVLASYEQYF. The CDR3 nucleotides read TGCGCCAGCAGCTTGGGTTTAGGGGTGCTAGCCTCCTACGAGCAGTACTTC. This chain links TRBV5-1 with TRBJ2-7; TRBD1 or TRBD2 may be the D gene (5 bases each). Trimming removed 0 bases from V and 0 bases from J, with 16 bases in between. The CDR3 has 17 residues. The germline V gene has CDR1 SGHRS and CDR2 YFSETQ.

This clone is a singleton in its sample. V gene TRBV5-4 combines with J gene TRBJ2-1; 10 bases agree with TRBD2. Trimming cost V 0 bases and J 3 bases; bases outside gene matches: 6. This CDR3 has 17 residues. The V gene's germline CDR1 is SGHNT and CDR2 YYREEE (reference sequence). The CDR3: CASSLGLAGVFYNEQFF. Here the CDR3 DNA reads TGTGCCAGCAGCTTGGGCCTAGCGGGAGTTTTCTACAATGAGCAGTTCTTC.

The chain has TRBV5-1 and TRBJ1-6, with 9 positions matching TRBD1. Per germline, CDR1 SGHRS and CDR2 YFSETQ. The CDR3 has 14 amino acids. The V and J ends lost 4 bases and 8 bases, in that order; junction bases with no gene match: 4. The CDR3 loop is CASSGGDRDSPLHF. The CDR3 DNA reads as TGCGCCAGCAGCGGGGGGGACAGGGATTCACCCCTCCACTTT.

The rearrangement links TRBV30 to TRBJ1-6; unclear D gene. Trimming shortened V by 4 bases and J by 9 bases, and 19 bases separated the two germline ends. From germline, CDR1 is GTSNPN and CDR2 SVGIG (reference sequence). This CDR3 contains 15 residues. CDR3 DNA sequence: TGTGCCTGGAAACAAGTGGGGTCTCTGAGTTCACCCCTCCACTTT. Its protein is CAWKQVGSLSSPLHF.

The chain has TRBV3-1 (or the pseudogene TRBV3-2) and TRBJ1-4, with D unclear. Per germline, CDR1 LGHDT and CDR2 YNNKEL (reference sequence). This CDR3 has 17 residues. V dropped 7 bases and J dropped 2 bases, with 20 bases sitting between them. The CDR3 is CASTTLTAGATNEKLFF. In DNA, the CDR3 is TGTGCCAGCACCACCCTAACTGCGGGAGCGACTAATGAAAAACTGTTTTTT.

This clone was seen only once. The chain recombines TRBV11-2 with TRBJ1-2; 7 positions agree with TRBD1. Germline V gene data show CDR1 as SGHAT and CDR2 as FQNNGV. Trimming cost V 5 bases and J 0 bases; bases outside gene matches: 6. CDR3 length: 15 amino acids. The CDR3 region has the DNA TGTGCCAGCAGCGGGGGTGACAGGGCTAACTATGGCTACACCTTC. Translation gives CASSGGDRANYGYTF. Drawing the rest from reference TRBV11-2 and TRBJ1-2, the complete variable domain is EAGVAQSPRYKIIEKRQSVAFWCNPISGHATLYWYQQILGQGPKLLIQFQNNGVVDDSQLPKDRFSAERLKGVDSTLKIQPAKLEDSAVYLCASSGGDRANYGYTFGSGTRLTVV.

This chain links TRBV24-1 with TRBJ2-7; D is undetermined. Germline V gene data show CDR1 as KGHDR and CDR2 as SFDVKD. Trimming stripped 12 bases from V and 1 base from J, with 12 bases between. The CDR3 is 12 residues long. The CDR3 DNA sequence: TGTGCCCGCCCGCGAAGGTCCTACGAGCAGTACTTC. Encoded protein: CARPRRSYEQYF.

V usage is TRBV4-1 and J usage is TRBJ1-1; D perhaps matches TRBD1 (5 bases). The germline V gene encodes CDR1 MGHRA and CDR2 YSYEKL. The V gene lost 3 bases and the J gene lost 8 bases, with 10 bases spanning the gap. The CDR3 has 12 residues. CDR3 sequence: CASSHSGWEAFF. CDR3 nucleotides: TGCGCCAGCAGCCACTCAGGGTGGGAAGCTTTCTTT.

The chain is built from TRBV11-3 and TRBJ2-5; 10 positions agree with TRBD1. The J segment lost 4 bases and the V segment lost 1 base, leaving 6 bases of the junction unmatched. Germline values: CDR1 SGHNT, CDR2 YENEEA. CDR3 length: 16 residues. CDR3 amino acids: CASSLGVRDRGETQYF. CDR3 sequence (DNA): TGTGCCAGCAGCTTAGGCGTCCGGGACAGGGGAGAGACCCAGTACTTC. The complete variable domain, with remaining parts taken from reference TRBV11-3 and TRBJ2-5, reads EAGVVQSPRYKIIEKKQPVAFWCNPISGHNTLYWYLQNLGQGPELLIRYENEEAVDDSQLPKDRFSAERLKGVDSTLKIQPAELGDSAVYLCASSLGVRDRGETQYFGPGTRLLVL.

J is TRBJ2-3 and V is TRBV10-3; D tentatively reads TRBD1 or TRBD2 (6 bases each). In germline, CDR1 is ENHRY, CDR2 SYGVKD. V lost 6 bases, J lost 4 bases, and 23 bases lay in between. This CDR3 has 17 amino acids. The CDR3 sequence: CAIRGGAGRGRADTQYF. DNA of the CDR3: TGTGCCATCAGGGGGGGCGCCGGCCGAGGCCGCGCAGATACGCAGTATTTT.

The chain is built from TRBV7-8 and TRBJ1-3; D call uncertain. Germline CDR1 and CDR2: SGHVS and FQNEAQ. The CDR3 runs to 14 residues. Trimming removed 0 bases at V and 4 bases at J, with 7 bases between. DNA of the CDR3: TGTGCCAGCAGCTTAGCGATTCGCGGAAACACCATATATTTT. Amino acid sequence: CASSLAIRGNTIYF.

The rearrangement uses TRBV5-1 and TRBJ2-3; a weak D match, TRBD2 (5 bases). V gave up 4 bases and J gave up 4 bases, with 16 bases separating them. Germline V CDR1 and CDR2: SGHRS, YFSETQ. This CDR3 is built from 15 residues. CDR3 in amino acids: CASSPGRASSDTQYF. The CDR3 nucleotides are TGCGCCAGCAGCCCTGGGAGAGCGTCATCAGATACGCAGTATTTT.

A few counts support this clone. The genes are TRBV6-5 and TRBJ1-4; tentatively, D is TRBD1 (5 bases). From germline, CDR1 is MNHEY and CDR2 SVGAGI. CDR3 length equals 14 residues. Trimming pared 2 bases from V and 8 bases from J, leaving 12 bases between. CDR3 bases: TGTGCCAGCAGTTACCTGGGGGAACGGGAAAAACTGTTTTTT. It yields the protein CASSYLGEREKLFF.

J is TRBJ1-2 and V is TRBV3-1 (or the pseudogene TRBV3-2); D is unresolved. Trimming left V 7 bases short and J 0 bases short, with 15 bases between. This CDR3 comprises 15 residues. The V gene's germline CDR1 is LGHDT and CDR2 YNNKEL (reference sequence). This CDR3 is CASKEAGHTNYGYTF. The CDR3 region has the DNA TGTGCCAGCAAGGAGGCAGGCCATACTAACTATGGCTACACCTTC.

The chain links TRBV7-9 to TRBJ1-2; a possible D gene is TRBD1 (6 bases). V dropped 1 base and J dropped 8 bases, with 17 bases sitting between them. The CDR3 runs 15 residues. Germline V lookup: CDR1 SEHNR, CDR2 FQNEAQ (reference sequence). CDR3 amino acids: CASSLESTGRNGYTF. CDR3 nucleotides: TGTGCCAGCAGCTTAGAAAGCACAGGGCGGAACGGCTACACCTTC. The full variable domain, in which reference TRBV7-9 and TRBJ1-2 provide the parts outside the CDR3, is DTGVSQNPRHKITKRGQNVTFRCDPISEHNRLYWYRQTLGQGPEFLTYFQNEAQLEKSRLLSDRFSAERPKGSFSTLEIQRTEQGDSAMYLCASSLESTGRNGYTFGSGTRLTVV.

The CDR3 sequence: CASGRTEGETQYF. The DNA of the CDR3 is TGTGCCAGCGGTAGGACCGAGGGAGAGACCCAGTACTTC. The chain has TRBV28 and TRBJ2-5; D might be TRBD2 (5 bases). V lost 8 bases to trimming and J lost 4 bases, with 14 bases between them. This CDR3 spans 13 amino acids. CDR1 is MDHEN, CDR2 SYDVKM, per germline.

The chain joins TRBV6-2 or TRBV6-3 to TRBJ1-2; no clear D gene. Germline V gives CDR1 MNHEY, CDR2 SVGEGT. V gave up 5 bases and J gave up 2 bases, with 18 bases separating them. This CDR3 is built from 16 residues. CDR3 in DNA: TGTGCCAGCAGTCAACCCGCCGGGCAGGAGAACTATGGCTACACCTTC. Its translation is CASSQPAGQENYGYTF.

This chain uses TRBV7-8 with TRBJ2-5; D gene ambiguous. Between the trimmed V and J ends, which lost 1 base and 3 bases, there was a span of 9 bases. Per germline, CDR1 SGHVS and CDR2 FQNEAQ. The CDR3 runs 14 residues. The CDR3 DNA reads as TGTGCCAGCAGCTTAGGTTCCAGAGAAGAGACCCAGTACTTC. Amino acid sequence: CASSLGSREETQYF.

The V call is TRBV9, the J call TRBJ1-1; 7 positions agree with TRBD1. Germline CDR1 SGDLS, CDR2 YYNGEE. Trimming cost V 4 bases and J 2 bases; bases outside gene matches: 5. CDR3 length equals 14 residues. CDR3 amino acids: CASSPRQGNTEAFF. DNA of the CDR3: TGTGCCAGCAGCCCCCGACAGGGAAACACTGAAGCTTTCTTT.

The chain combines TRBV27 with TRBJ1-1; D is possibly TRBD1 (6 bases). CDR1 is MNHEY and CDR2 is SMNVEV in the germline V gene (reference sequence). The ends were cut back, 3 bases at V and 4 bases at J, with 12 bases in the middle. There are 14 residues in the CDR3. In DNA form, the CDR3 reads TGTGCCAGCAGTTTCCGGGACACACGCACTGAAGCTTTCTTT. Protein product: CASSFRDTRTEAFF.

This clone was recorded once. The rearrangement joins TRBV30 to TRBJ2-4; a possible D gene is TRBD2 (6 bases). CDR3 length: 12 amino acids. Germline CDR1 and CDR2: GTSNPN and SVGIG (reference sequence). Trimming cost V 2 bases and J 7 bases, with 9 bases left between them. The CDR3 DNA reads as TGTGCCTGGAGTTCAGGAGGGAACATTCAGTACTTC. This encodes CAWSSGGNIQYF.

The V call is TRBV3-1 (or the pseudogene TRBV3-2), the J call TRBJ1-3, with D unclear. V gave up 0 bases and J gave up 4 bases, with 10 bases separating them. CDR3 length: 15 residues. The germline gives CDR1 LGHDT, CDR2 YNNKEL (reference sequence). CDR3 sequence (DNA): TGTGCCAGCAGCCAAGATCGAAGGGAGGGAAACACCATATATTTT. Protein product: CASSQDRREGNTIYF.

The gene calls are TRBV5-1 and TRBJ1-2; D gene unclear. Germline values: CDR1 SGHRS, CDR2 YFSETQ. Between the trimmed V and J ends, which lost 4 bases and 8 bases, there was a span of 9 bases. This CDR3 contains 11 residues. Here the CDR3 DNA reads TGCGCCAGCAGCCCCGGTGGCGGCTACACCTTC. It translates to CASSPGGGYTF.

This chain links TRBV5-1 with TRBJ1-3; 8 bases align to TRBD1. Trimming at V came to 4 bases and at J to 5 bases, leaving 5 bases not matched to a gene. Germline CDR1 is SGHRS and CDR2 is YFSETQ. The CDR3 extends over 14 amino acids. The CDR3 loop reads CASSMGQVRNTIYF. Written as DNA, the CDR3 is TGCGCCAGCAGCATGGGACAGGTTAGAAACACCATATATTTT.

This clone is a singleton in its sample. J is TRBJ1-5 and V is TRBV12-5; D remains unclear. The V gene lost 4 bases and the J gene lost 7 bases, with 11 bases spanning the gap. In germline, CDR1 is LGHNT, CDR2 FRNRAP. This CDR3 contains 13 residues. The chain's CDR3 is CASGSGLEQPQHF. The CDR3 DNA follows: TGTGCTAGTGGTTCGGGGTTGGAGCAGCCCCAGCATTTT.

The CDR3 here is CASSSPATGELFF. The CDR3 bases are TGTGCCAGCAGCTCCCCCGCCACCGGGGAGCTGTTTTTT. The chain couples TRBV5-4 to TRBJ2-2; D uncertain. The V gene lost 3 bases and the J gene lost 4 bases, with 7 bases spanning the gap. Germline-derived CDR1 and CDR2 are SGHNT and YYREEE (reference sequence). This CDR3 region has 13 residues.